The subject of this entry is one T cell receptor (beta chain). This specimen comes from a study of PD-L1 blockade in urothelial cancer. Study summary: Specimens of blood held a median count of about 150,000 T cells.

Measured with immunoSEQ multiplex PCR; TCRdb has only the in-frame clones, and not every one. The repertoire includes around 130,000 clones, roughly 84% of them detected once, and roughly 3.5% sits in the top ten. The ends lost 3 bases at V and 3 bases at J; junction bases unmatched: 13. Germline V gene sequence: CDR1 SGHTS, CDR2 YDEGEE. The CDR3 is made up of 18 amino acids. The time point here: pretreatment peripheral blood. Sample: PBMCs, taken around atezolizumab (anti-PD-L1) treatment. This sequence joins TRBV5-8 and TRBJ2-7, with 12 positions matching TRBD2. The origin of this receptor is a man aged 45-65 years with urothelial cancer. The CDR3 reads CASSWGRLPTSGSYEQYF. CDR3 in DNA: TGTGCCAGCAGCTGGGGACGTTTACCGACTAGCGGGAGCTACGAGCAGTACTTC.